The 27 T cell receptor beta chains below were found in one sample sequenced in a study of identical twins. Each CDR3 protein is one row after TCRdb ran MiXCR on the 5' RACE reads. The table shows fewer than 650,000 distinct CDR3 sequences, with 7.1% occurring only once. A further study also used this sample, focusing on yellow fever vaccine responses in identical twins.

Sequencing was carried out using PBMCs. The receptors originated from a woman in her late teens or twenties in good health.

Worth noting for this clonotype: Because the CDR3 is missing its conserved closing phenylalanine or tryptophan, this is likely a read error. Because the CDR3's place on the DNA is in doubt, the DNA is left out and the CDR3 is given as listed by TCRdb. This chain connects TRBV7-2 to TRBJ2-4; TRBD1 is the table's D call, not checked against the DNA. The CDR3 comprises 8 residues, both ends counted. CDR1 is SGHTA, CDR2 FQGNSA, per germline. CDR3 sequence reads: CASSSQRG.

The DNA of the CDR3 is TGCAGTGCTAGAGATCGGACAGCTGGTAATTCACCCCTCCACTTT. Protein sequence: CSARDRTAGNSPLHF. V usage is TRBV20-1 and J usage is TRBJ1-6; D possibly corresponds to TRBD1 (6 bases). Germline CDR1 DFQATT, CDR2 SNEGSKA (reference sequence). The CDR3 extends over 15 amino acids. V dropped 0 bases and J dropped 6 bases, with 12 bases sitting between them.

In its sample, this clonotype was seen many times. The chain joins TRBV12-3 or TRBV12-4 to TRBJ1-1, with D unresolved. V lost 3 bases, J lost 3 bases, and 14 bases lay in between. This CDR3 spans 15 amino acids. The CDR3 DNA is TGTGCCAGCAGTTTGATGCGGCCACGGCACACTGAAGCTTTCTTT. This codes for CASSLMRPRHTEAFF.

Only a few counts were recorded for this clonotype. The rearrangement links TRBV6-1 to TRBJ1-5; D is possibly TRBD1 (5 bases). The germline V gene has CDR1 MNHNS and CDR2 SASEGT. V gave up 5 bases and J gave up 4 bases, with 9 bases separating them. CDR3 size: 13 residues. In DNA form, the CDR3 reads TGTGCCAGCAGTCGGGACCCAAATCAGCCCCAGCATTTT. Amino acids: CASSRDPNQPQHF.

This clonotype came up many times. The V gene is TRBV3-1, the J gene TRBJ2-1, with 9 bases lining up with TRBD2. Germline CDR1 reads LGHDT; CDR2 reads YNNKEL (reference sequence). The CDR3 contains 17 residues. The trim removed 0 bases at V and 7 bases at J, leaving 10 bases unmatched. The DNA of the CDR3 is TGTGCCAGCAGCCAAGACCGGCTAGCGGGAACGTCGAATGAGCAGTTCTTC. Residues: CASSQDRLAGTSNEQFF.

The chain carries TRBV5-1 and TRBJ2-7, with D possibly called TRBD1 or TRBD2 (6 bases each). This CDR3 region has 15 residues. Germline loops: CDR1 SGHRS, CDR2 YFSETQ. V lost 0 bases and J 1 base, leaving 11 bases between the germline ends. The CDR3 reads CASSLATGLSYEQYF. The CDR3 DNA reads TGCGCCAGCAGCTTGGCGACAGGACTATCCTACGAGCAGTACTTC.

The V gene is TRBV7-9, the J gene TRBJ2-7; possibly TRBD2 for D (5 bases). Germline lookup yields CDR1 SEHNR and CDR2 FQNEAQ (reference sequence). V was pared by 5 bases and J by 2 bases, with 13 bases between. The CDR3 length is 14 residues. CDR3 residues: CASSPYTGTYEQYV. The CDR3 DNA is TGTGCCAGCAGCCCATACACGGGAACCTACGAGCAGTACGTC.

The chain couples TRBV10-3 to TRBJ2-7, with 7 positions matching TRBD2. Germline V gene data show CDR1 as ENHRY and CDR2 as SYGVKD. V lost 2 bases, J lost 6 bases, and 4 bases stayed unmatched. CDR3 length: 13 residues. CDR3 in amino acids: CAISEGTIAEQYF. CDR3 coding DNA: TGTGCCATCAGTGAGGGGACTATCGCCGAGCAGTACTTC.

Here the CDR3 reads CASRLRGALAGEQFF. CDR3 nucleotides: TGTGCCAGCAGGCTACGGGGGGCATTGGCTGGTGAGCAGTTCTTC. V usage is TRBV28 and J usage is TRBJ2-1, with a weak D call TRBD2 (7 bases). Germline CDR1 MDHEN, CDR2 SYDVKM. The CDR3 runs 15 residues. V lost 6 bases, J lost 9 bases, and 21 bases lay in between.

The table lists this clonotype with a few counts. V gene TRBV29-1 combines with J gene TRBJ2-1, with D maybe TRBD1 (5 bases). The V end lost 0 bases, the J end lost 9 bases, and 12 bases lay between the germline ends. Germline loops: CDR1 SQVTM, CDR2 ANQGSEA. This CDR3 has 13 amino acids. The CDR3 DNA is TGCAGCGTTGAAGAGGACAATTCAACTGAGCAGTTCTTC. Protein: CSVEEDNSTEQFF.

This clonotype was observed a few times. The chain joins TRBV20-1 to TRBJ2-2, with 8 bases fitting TRBD2. From germline, CDR1 is DFQATT and CDR2 SNEGSKA (reference sequence). Trimming cost V 4 bases and J 5 bases; bases outside gene matches: 12. CDR3 length: 16 amino acids. As DNA, the CDR3 is TGCAGTGCTACTAAACCCGGGACTAGTGGGACCGGGGAGCTGTTTTTT. Translated: CSATKPGTSGTGELFF.

This clonotype was detected only a few times. The CDR3 spells CAISATTSGSYNEQFF. DNA for the CDR3: TGTGCCATCAGCGCAACCACTAGCGGGAGCTACAATGAGCAGTTCTTC. J is TRBJ2-1 and V is TRBV10-3, with 11 nucleotides matching TRBD2. The CDR3 has 16 residues. Trimming at V came to 6 bases and at J to 3 bases, leaving 7 bases not matched to a gene. Germline CDR1 is ENHRY and CDR2 is SYGVKD.

The genes are TRBV4-1 and TRBJ2-3, with TRBD2 matching 7 bases. Germline-derived CDR1 and CDR2 are MGHRA and YSYEKL. The CDR3 runs to 15 residues. The V gene end was trimmed by 2 bases and the J gene end by 2 bases; junction bases not matched to a gene: 4. CDR3 sequence (DNA): TGCGCCAGCAGCCAACTAGCGGTTCCCACAGATACGCAGTATTTT. Amino acid sequence: CASSQLAVPTDTQYF.

The table lists this clonotype with many counts. The chain employs TRBV28 and TRBJ2-3, with 11 bases aligning to TRBD2. The CDR3 runs to 15 residues. In germline, CDR1 is MDHEN, CDR2 SYDVKM. V shed 6 bases, J shed 2 bases, and the junction held 4 bases outside the gene matches. The chain's CDR3 is CASSPSGRNTDTQYF. CDR3 sequence (DNA): TGTGCCAGCAGCCCTAGCGGGAGGAACACAGATACGCAGTATTTT. Complete variable domain (other parts from reference TRBV28 and TRBJ2-3): DVKVTQSSRYLVKRTGEKVFLECVQDMDHENMFWYRQDPGLGLRLIYFSYDVKMKEKGDIPEGYSVSREKKERFSLILESASTNQTSMYLCASSPSGRNTDTQYFGPGTRLTVL.

This clonotype was recorded many times. This chain connects TRBV12-3 or TRBV12-4 to TRBJ1-1; 8 bases match TRBD1. Losses at the gene ends were 5 bases for V and 1 base for J; bases not matched to a gene: 3. The CDR3 runs 14 residues. This chain's CDR3 is CASSVTGGNTEAFF. CDR3 DNA sequence: TGTGCCAGCAGTGTAACAGGGGGGAACACTGAAGCTTTCTTT.

The table lists this clonotype with a few counts. This chain uses TRBV24-1 with TRBJ2-1; 10 nucleotides match TRBD2. CDR3 length equals 16 residues. Looked up from germline, CDR1 is KGHDR and CDR2 is SFDVKD. The V and J ends lost 5 bases and 8 bases, in that order; junction bases with no gene match: 11. CDR3 coding DNA: TGTGCCACCAGTGCCCTTACTAGCGGGAACTCCGATGAGCAGTTCTTC. It is translated as CATSALTSGNSDEQFF.

This clonotype was counted between two and nine times. The chain is built from TRBV28 and TRBJ2-1, with D tentatively TRBD2 (6 bases). The germline gives CDR1 MDHEN, CDR2 SYDVKM. With 2 bases removed from V and 6 bases from J, the gap between germline ends came to 11 bases. The CDR3 is 14 amino acids. The CDR3 DNA reads as TGTGCCAGCAGTTTACCGGCCGGGGGCAATGAGCAGTTCTTC. Encoded protein: CASSLPAGGNEQFF.

The V and J genes are TRBV20-1 and TRBJ1-6; TRBD1 aligns across 7 bases. J gave up 12 bases and V 5 bases, and 19 bases lay outside the gene matches. This CDR3 contains 16 residues. Germline CDR1 reads DFQATT; CDR2 reads SNEGSKA (reference sequence). This CDR3 reads CSAGPGPWGQLRPLHF. Written as DNA, the CDR3 is TGCAGTGCTGGGCCTGGCCCCTGGGGACAGCTAAGACCCCTCCACTTT.

This clonotype was picked up a small number of times. V usage is TRBV7-3 and J usage is TRBJ2-2; TRBD2 matches at 8 bases. The CDR3 spans 17 residues. Germline CDR1 SGHTA, CDR2 FQGTGA. V lost 2 bases, J lost 2 bases, and 7 bases stayed unmatched. The CDR3 loop is CASSLDSGTGNTGELFF. Here the CDR3 DNA reads TGTGCCAGCAGCTTAGATAGCGGGACGGGTAACACCGGGGAGCTGTTTTTT.

This clonotype has only a few counts. V is TRBV12-3 or TRBV12-4 and J is TRBJ1-4; D gene unclear. The CDR3 is made up of 15 amino acids. Trimming shortened V by 6 bases and J by 7 bases, and 18 bases separated the two germline ends. CDR3 in amino acids: CASRPTAPESEKLFF. The CDR3, as DNA: TGTGCCAGCAGACCGACGGCCCCGGAGTCTGAAAAACTGTTTTTT.

Ten or more counts support this clonotype. V and J are TRBV12-3 or TRBV12-4 and TRBJ2-1, with TRBD2 identical over 13 bases. Germline trimming cut 6 bases from V and 11 bases from J; bases unmatched to any gene: 10. The CDR3 sequence is 15 residues long. CDR3 sequence (DNA): TGTGCCAGCAGCCGACTAGCGGGGGGCTATATTAAGCAGTTCTTC. It yields the protein CASSRLAGGYIKQFF.

This clonotype showed up just a few times. The chain couples TRBV5-1 to TRBJ2-2; unclear D gene. Per germline, CDR1 SGHRS and CDR2 YFSETQ. V gave up 0 bases and J gave up 5 bases, with 11 bases separating them. CDR3 length equals 15 residues. CDR3 protein: CASSLALGLTGELFF. The CDR3 DNA follows: TGCGCCAGCAGCTTGGCCTTAGGTTTGACCGGGGAGCTGTTTTTT. Together with reference TRBV5-1 and TRBJ2-2, the CDR3 gives the full variable domain: KAGVTQTPRYLIKTRGQQVTLSCSPISGHRSVSWYQQTPGQGLQFLFEYFSETQRNKGNFPGRFSGRQFSNSRSEMNVSTLELGDSALYLCASSLALGLTGELFFGEGSRLTVL.

This clonotype was counted many times. The rearrangement joins TRBV12-3 or TRBV12-4 to TRBJ2-6, with TRBD1 matching 9 bases. With 3 bases clipped from V and 1 base from J, the junction kept 4 bases outside the gene matches. This CDR3 is 17 amino acids long. The CDR3 sequence is CASSFGTGKSGANVLTF. The CDR3 DNA reads TGTGCCAGCAGTTTCGGGACAGGGAAGTCTGGGGCCAACGTCCTGACTTTC.

This clonotype was seen a few times. J is TRBJ1-1 and V is TRBV18; TRBD1 matches at 7 bases. CDR1 KGHSH and CDR2 LQKENI come from the germline V gene. V was clipped by 5 bases and J by 0 bases; unmatched bases: 6. This CDR3 has 15 residues. The CDR3 nucleotides read TGTGCCAGCTCATCCACGACAGGGTTGAACACTGAAGCTTTCTTT. As protein: CASSSTTGLNTEAFF.

This clonotype was counted at least ten times. The genes are TRBV12-3 or TRBV12-4 and TRBJ2-2; D is ambiguous. Between the trimmed V and J ends, which lost 5 bases and 7 bases, there was a span of 11 bases. The CDR3 loop spans 13 amino acids. This CDR3 is CASSGYRGGELFF. CDR3 DNA sequence: TGTGCCAGCAGTGGATATAGAGGCGGGGAGCTGTTTTTT.

The rearrangement joins TRBV3-1 to TRBJ2-3; possible D gene TRBD1, 6 bases. The germline CDR1 and CDR2 sequences are LGHDT and YNNKEL (reference sequence). Trimming left V 1 base short and J 6 bases short, with 11 bases between. This CDR3 has 14 amino acids. The CDR3 loop reads CASSQVDDRDTQYF. The CDR3 bases are TGTGCCAGCAGCCAAGTAGACGACAGGGATACGCAGTATTTT.

This clonotype was recorded many times. This chain links TRBV29-1 with TRBJ2-1; 13 bases agree with TRBD2. The J segment lost 3 bases and the V segment lost 3 bases, leaving 2 bases of the junction unmatched. The length of the CDR3 is 15 residues. Germline assignment: CDR1 SQVTM and CDR2 ANQGSEA. CDR3 protein: CSVEGTSGIYNEQFF. CDR3 DNA: TGCAGCGTTGAGGGGACTAGCGGGATCTACAATGAGCAGTTCTTC.